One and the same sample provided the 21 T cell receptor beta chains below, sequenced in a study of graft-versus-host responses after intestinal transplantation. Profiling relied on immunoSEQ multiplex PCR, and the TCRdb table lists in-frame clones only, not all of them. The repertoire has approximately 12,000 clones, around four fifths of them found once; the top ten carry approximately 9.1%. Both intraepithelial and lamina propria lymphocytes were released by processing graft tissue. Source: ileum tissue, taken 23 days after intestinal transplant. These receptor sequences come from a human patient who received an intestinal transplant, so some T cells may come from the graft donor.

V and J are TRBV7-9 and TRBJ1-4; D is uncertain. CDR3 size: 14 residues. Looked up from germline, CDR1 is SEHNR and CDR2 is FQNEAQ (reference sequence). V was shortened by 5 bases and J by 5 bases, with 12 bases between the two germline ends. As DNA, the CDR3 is TGTGCCAGCAGCCTCCGGGCCGAAAATGAAAAACTGTTTTTT. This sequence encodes CASSLRAENEKLFF.

The CDR3 nucleotides read TGTGCCAGCAGCTTCCGGGACAGGGGCACAGATACGCAGTATTTT. Translated, it gives CASSFRDRGTDTQYF. The chain has TRBV5-5 and TRBJ2-3; 9 bases are shared with TRBD1. V was clipped by 2 bases and J by 1 base; unmatched bases: 2. This CDR3 contains 15 residues. Germline CDR1 reads SGHKS; CDR2 reads YYEKEE (reference sequence).

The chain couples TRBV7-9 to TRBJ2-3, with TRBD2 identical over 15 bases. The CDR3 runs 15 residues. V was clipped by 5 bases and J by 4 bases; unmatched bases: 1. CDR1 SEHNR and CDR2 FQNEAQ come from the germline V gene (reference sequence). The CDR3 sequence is CASSGLAGGPDTQYF. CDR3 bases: TGTGCCAGCAGCGGACTAGCGGGGGGGCCAGATACGCAGTATTTT.

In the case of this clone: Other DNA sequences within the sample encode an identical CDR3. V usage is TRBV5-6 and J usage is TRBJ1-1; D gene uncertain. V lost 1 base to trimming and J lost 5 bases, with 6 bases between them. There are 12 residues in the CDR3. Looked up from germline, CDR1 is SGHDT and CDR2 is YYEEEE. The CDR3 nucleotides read TGTGCCAGCAGCTTGAGAGGAACTGAAGCTTTCTTT. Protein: CASSLRGTEAFF. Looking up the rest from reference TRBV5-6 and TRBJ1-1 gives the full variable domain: DAGVTQSPTHLIKTRGQQVTLRCSPKSGHDTVSWYQQALGQGPQFIFQYYEEEERQRGNFPDRFSGHQFPNYSSELNVNALLLGDSALYLCASSLRGTEAFFGQGTRLTVV.

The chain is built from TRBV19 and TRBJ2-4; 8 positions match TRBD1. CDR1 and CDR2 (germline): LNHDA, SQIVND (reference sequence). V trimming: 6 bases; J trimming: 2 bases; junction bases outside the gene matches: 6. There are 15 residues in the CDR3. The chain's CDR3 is CASRPGGLTKNIQYF. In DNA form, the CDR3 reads TGTGCCAGTAGGCCAGGGGGCCTCACCAAAAACATTCAGTACTTC. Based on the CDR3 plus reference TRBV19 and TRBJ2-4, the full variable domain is DGGITQSPKYLFRKEGQNVTLSCEQNLNHDAMYWYRQDPGQGLRLIYYSQIVNDFQKGDIAEGYSVSREKKESFPLTVTSAQKNPTAFYLCASRPGGLTKNIQYFGAGTRLSVL.

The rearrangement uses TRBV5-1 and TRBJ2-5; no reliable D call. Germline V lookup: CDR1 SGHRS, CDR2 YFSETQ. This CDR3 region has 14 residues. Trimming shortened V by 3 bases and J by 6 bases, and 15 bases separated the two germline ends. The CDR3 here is CASSSTPEGKTQYF. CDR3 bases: TGCGCCAGCAGCTCAACCCCGGAAGGGAAGACCCAGTACTTC.

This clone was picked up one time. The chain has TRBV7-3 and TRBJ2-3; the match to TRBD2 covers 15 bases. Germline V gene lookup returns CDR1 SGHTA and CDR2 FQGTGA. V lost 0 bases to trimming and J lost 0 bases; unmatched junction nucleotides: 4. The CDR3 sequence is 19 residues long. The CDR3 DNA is TGTGCCAGCAGCTTAACGGGACTAGCGGGAGGCACTAGCACAGATACGCAGTATTTT. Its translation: CASSLTGLAGGTSTDTQYF.

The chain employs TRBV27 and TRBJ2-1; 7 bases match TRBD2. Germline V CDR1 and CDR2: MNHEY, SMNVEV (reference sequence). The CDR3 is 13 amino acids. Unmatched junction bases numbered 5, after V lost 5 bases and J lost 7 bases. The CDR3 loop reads CASSEREGNEQFF. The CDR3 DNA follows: TGTGCCAGCAGTGAGAGGGAGGGGAATGAGCAGTTCTTC.

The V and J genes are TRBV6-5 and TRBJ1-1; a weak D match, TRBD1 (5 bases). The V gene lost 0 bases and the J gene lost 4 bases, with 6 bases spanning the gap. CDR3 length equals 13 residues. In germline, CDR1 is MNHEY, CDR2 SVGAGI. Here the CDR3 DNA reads TGTGCCAGCAGTTACTCGGGGGTCACTGAAGCTTTCTTT. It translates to CASSYSGVTEAFF.

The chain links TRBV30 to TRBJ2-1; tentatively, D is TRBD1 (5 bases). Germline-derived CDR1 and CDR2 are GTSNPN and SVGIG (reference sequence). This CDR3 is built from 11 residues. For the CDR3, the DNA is TGTGCTCTCGGAACAGGCAATGAGCAGTTCTTC. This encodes CALGTGNEQFF.

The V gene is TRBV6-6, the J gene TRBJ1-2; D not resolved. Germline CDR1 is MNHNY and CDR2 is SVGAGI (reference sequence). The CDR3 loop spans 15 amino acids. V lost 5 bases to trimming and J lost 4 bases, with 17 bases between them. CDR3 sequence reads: CASSKSTPEGYGYTF. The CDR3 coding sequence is TGTGCCAGCAGTAAATCGACTCCCGAGGGCTATGGCTACACCTTC.

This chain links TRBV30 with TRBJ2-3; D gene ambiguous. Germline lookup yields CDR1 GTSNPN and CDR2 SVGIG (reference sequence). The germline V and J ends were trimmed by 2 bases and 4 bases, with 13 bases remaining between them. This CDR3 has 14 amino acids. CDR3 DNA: TGTGCCTGGAGTATGGTACGACGCGCAGATACGCAGTATTTT. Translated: CAWSMVRRADTQYF.

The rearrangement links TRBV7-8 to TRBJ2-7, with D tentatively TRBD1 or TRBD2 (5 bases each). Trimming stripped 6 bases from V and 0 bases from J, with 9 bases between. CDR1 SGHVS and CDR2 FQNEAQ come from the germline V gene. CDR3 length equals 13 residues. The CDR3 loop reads CASSTGPSYEQYF. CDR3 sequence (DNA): TGTGCCAGCAGTACGGGGCCCTCCTACGAGCAGTACTTC.

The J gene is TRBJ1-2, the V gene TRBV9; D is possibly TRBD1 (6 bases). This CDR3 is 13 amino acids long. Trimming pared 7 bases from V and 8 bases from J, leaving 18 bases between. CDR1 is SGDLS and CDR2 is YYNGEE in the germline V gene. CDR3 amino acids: CASSETGLGGYTF. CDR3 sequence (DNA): TGTGCCAGCTCGGAAACAGGGTTAGGCGGCTACACCTTC.

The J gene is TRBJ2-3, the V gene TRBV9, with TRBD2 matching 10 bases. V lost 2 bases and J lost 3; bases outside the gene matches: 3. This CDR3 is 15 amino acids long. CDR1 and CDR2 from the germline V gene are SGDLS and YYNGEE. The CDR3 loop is CASSVSGRITDTQYF. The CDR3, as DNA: TGTGCCAGCAGCGTTAGCGGGAGGATAACAGATACGCAGTATTTT. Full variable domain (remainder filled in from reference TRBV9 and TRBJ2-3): DSGVTQTPKHLITATGQRVTLRCSPRSGDLSVYWYQQSLDQGLQFLIQYYNGEERAKGNILERFSAQQFPDLHSELNLSSLELGDSALYFCASSVSGRITDTQYFGPGTRLTVL.

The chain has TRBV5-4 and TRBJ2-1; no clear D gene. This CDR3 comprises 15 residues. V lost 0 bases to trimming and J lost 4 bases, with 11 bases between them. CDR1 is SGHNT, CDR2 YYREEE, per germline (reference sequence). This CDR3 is CASSLVSSVYNEQFF. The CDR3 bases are TGTGCCAGCAGCTTGGTAAGCTCCGTATACAATGAGCAGTTCTTC.

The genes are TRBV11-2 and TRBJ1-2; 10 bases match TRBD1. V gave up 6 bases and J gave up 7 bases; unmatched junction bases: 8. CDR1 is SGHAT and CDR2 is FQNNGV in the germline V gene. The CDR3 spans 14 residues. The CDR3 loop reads CASSPRDRGFGYTF. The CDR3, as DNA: TGTGCCAGCAGTCCCCGGGACAGGGGATTTGGCTACACCTTC.

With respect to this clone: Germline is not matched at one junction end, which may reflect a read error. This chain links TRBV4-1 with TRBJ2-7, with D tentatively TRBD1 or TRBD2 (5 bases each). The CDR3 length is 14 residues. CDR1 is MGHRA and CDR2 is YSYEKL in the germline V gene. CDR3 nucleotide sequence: TGTGCCAGCAGCCCCGGGACCGAACCCTACGAGCAGTACTTC. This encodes CASSPGTEPYEQYF.

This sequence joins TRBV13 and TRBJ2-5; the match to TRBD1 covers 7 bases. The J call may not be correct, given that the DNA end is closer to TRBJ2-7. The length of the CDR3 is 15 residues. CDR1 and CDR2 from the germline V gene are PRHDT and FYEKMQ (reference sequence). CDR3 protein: CASSPQGQLGYEQYF. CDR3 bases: TGTGCCAGCAGCCCGCAGGGACAGTTGGGCTACGAGCAGTACTTC.

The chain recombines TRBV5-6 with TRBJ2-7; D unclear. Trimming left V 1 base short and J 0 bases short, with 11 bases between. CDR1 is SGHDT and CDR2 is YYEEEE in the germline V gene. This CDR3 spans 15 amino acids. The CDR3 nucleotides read TGTGCCAGCAGCTTGCCCATGGAAAACTCCTACGAGCAGTACTTC. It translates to CASSLPMENSYEQYF.

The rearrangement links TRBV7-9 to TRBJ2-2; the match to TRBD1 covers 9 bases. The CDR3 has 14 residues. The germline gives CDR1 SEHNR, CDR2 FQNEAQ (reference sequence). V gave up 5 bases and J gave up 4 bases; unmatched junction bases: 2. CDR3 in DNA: TGTGCCAGCAGCGGGGACAGGGCCACCGGGGAGCTGTTTTTT. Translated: CASSGDRATGELFF.